The sequence of this T cell receptor (beta chain) was determined in a study of T cells in Graves' hyperthyroidism and ophthalmopathy. Study summary: Prior to any treatment, at the point of initial diagnosis, peripheral blood was collected.

The patients, who ranged from 18 to 65 in age, presented with newly diagnosed hyperthyroidism lasting under 2 months. Uncontrolled infection, other autoimmune disease, pregnancy or lactation barred patients from enrollment. Broader study findings: A median about 6.2 months before onset, the model predicted ophthalmopathy.

This CDR3 has 17 residues. Germline CDR1 is MNHNS and CDR2 is SASEGT. V dropped 6 bases and J dropped 5 bases, with 25 bases sitting between them. Amplification of TCR beta CDR3 regions was performed using RNA transcripts as template. The TCR CDR3 was amplified in a first-round RT-PCR using the HTBI primer set. TCRdb used MiXCR to reprocess the multiplex PCR reads, holding one entry per CDR3 protein. This sample has more than 300,000 distinct CDR3 sequences; about 18% occur once, and the top ten carry approximately 30%. In its sample, this clonotype was seen a few times. What it recognizes is unknown. The sequence was obtained from a woman younger than 45 with Graves' hyperthyroidism that later progressed to Graves' ophthalmopathy. This chain joins TRBV6-1 and TRBJ1-1; tentative D call: TRBD1 (6 bases). Material for sequencing was blood. The CDR3 nucleotides are TGTGCCAGCAGGGACAAGGATTTGGGGGCTTATGGAACTGAAGCTTTCTTT. Amino acids: CASRDKDLGAYGTEAFF.